This T cell receptor beta chain was observed in a study of blood T cell repertoires in COVID-19. Study information: There were acute and convalescent COVID-19 samples, and they came from the United States, Italy and Spain. PBMCs, B-cell-depleted T cells, or T cells provided the cDNA or gDNA that made up the material.

Many counts were recorded for this clone. As originally analysed: Reference gene primer amplification gave nucleated cell count estimates. Measured with immunoSEQ multiplex PCR; TCRdb has only the in-frame clones, and not every one. That table is the source of V, J and clone size, and D and trimming were worked out from the DNA. The table lists around 100,000 clones, approximately 81% of them singletons. The CDR3 is 16 amino acids. V gave up 7 bases and J gave up 0 bases, with 14 bases separating them. The germline CDR1 and CDR2 sequences are SGHRS and YFSETQ. The rearrangement joins TRBV5-1 to TRBJ2-6; perhaps TRBD2 as D (5 bases). This TCR was sampled from a man aged 40-49 years with acute or convalescent COVID-19. Specimen: peripheral blood. The CDR3 loop is CASGPSGSSGANVLTF. CDR3 DNA: TGCGCCAGCGGACCCTCGGGGAGCTCTGGGGCCAACGTCCTGACTTTC.